Sequencing of this T cell receptor beta chain was carried out in a study of CD8+ T cells in alopecia areata. Study summary: Treated individuals took tofacitinib by mouth, 5 to 10 mg twice daily.

In regard to this clone: As yet, its antigen is unknown.

Isolated RNA was reverse transcribed into cDNA used as the sequencing template. Assay: immunoSEQ multiplex PCR; the TCRdb copy retains only in-frame clones and omits some. Counted here are about 190,000 clones, roughly 60% occurring once; the ten biggest clones make up approximately 1%. CDR1 WSHSY and CDR2 SAAADI come from the germline V gene. The CDR3 has 13 residues. The germline V and J ends were trimmed by 11 bases and 7 bases, with 15 bases remaining between them. Study-level findings and limits: Sequence data from scalp samples additionally include resident alphabeta T cells of normal skin.

Treatment described: oral pan-JAK inhibitor, 5-10 mg twice daily. Sequenced here: CD4+ T cells sorted from blood, sampled at week 24, from a patient treated with tofacitinib. V is TRBV10-2 and J is TRBJ1-6; D might be TRBD1 (5 bases). The TCR was taken from a human donor with alopecia areata. The CDR3 DNA reads as TGCGCCGCACGGGACGGATCGAATTCACCCCTCCACTTT. Translating gives CAARDGSNSPLHF.